This T cell receptor beta chain is from a study of Ad26.COV2.S vaccination and SARS-CoV-2 variants. In the study overall: Donor joined the COV1001 Ad26.COV2.S trial arm. Study-wide results and limits: Spike-specific responses of CD8+ and CD4+ T cells were reported to display substantial breadth after vaccination.

The CDR3 is 14 residues long. The V gene's germline CDR1 is KGHSH and CDR2 LQKENI. The ends were cut back, 3 bases at V and 1 base at J, with 9 bases in the middle. Sequenced by immunoSEQ multiplex PCR; TCRdb stores in-frame clones only, minus some. The sample has 300,000 to 400,000 clones, 86% seen once. In the case of this clone: Its matching antigen is unknown.

Sample treatment: some 19 received Ad26.COV2.S at low or high dose, single or two shots; several received placebo; per-sample allocation not given. Sample collection was performed on day 63 after the first vaccine or placebo injection. It was Wuhan-strain SARS-CoV-2 spike that the Ad26 vaccine vector expressed. The rearrangement uses TRBV18 and TRBJ2-5; a possible D gene is TRBD2 (5 bases). This sequence originates from a person aged 18 to 59 who received the Ad26.COV2.S COVID-19 vaccine or a placebo. The sample in question was peripheral blood, obtained in a trial of Ad26.COV2.S vaccine versus placebo. CDR3 nucleotide sequence: TGTGCCAGCTCACCGAACGGGATCCAAGAGACCCAGTACTTC. Its translation: CASSPNGIQETQYF.